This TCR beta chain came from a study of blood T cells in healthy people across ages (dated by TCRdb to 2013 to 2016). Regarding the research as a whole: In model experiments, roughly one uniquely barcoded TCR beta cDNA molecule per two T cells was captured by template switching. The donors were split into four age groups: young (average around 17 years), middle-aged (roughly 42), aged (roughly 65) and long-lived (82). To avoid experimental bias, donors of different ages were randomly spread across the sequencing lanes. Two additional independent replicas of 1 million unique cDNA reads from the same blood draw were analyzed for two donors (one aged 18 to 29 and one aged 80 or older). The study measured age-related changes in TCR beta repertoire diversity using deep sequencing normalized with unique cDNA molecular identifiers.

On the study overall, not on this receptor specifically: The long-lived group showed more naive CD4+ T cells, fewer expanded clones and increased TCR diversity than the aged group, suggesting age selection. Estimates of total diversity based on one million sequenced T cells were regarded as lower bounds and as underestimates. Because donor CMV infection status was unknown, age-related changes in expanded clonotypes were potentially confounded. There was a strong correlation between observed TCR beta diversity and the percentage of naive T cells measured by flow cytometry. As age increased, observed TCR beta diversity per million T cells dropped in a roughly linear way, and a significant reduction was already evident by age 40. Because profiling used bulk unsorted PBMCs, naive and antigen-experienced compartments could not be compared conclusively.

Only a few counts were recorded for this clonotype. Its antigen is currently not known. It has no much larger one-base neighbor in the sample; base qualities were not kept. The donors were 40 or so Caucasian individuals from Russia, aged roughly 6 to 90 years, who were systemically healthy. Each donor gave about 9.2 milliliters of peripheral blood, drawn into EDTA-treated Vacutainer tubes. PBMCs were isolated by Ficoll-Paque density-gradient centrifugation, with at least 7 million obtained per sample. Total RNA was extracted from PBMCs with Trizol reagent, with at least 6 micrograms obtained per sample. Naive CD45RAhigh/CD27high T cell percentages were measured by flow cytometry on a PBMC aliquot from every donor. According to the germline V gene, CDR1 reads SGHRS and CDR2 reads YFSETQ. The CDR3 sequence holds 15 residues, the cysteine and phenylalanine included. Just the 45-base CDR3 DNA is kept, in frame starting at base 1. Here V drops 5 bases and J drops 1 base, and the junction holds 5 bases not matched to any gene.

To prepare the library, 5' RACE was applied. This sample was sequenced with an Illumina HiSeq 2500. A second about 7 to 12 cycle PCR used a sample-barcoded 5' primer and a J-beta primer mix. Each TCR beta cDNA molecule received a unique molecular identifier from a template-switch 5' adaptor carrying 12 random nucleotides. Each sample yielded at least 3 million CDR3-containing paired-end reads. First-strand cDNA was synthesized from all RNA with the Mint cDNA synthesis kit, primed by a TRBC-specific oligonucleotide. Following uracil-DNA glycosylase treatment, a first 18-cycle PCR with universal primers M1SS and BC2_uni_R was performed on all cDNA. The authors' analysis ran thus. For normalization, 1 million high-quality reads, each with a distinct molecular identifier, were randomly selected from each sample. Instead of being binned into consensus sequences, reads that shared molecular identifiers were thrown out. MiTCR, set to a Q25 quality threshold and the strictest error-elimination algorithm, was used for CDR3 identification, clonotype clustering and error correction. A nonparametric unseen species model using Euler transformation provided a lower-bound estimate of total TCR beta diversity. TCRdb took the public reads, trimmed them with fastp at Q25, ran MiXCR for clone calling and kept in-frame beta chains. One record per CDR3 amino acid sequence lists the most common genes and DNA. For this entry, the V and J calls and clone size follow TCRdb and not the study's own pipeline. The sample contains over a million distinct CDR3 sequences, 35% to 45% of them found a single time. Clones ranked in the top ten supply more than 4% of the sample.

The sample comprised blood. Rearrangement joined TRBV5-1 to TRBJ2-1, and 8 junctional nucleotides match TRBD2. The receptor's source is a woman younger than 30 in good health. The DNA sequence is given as TGCGCCAGCAGGCAAGCGGGAGTATCCTACAATGAGCAGTTCTTC. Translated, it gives CASRQAGVSYNEQFF.